The T cell receptor (beta chain) under discussion was sequenced for a study of blood T cell repertoires in COVID-19. Study in general: Spain, Italy and the United States supplied samples that represented acute and convalescent COVID-19.

Libraries were prepared by immunoSEQ multiplex PCR; TCRdb keeps only in-frame clonotypes and omits some of them. The sample has about 180,000 clones, about 90% seen once; the top ten hold roughly 8.6%. The participants were between about 18 and 90 years old and came from 24 US areas. Allocation to cohorts depended on clinical history reported by the participants. V was cut by 4 bases and J by 1 base, with 11 bases left in between. Looked up from germline, CDR1 is SNHLY and CDR2 is FYNNEI. CDR3 length: 14 amino acids. Sequencing used PBMCs or T cells enriched from blood (not recorded which). The chain is built from TRBV2 and TRBJ2-7, with a tentative D call TRBD1 (5 bases). The receptor was isolated from a young woman who had recovered from COVID-19. For the CDR3, the DNA is TGTGCCAGCAGTGTCCAGGGTTCATCCTACGAGCAGTACTTC. This encodes CASSVQGSSYEQYF.